This TCR beta chain was captured by sequencing in a study of blood T cell repertoires in COVID-19. Study background: T cells, B-cell-depleted T cells, or PBMCs supplied cDNA or gDNA.

The table came from immunoSEQ multiplex PCR; TCRdb's copy has only in-frame clones and leaves some out. The sample consists of 200,000 to 300,000 clones, around 89% of them appearing once. Participant ages covered about 18 to 95 years across 24 US areas. The germline V gene has CDR1 MGHRA and CDR2 YSYEKL. J was trimmed by 4 bases and V by 4 bases; bases with no gene match: 7. The CDR3 loop spans 16 amino acids. The sequenced material came from PBMCs or T cells enriched from blood (not recorded which). The chain combines TRBV4-1 with TRBJ2-3; TRBD2 agrees at 11 bases. This clonotype was sampled from a woman between 40 and 55 years old with acute COVID-19. The CDR3 nucleotides read TGCGCCAGCAGCCTCCGTAGCGGGAGGGCCGCAGATACGCAGTATTTT. It is translated as CASSLRSGRAADTQYF.